This passage covers 16 T cell receptor beta chains from one sample sequenced in a study of cytomegalovirus exposure and HLA in healthy donors. Researchers ran the PCR with 60 Vbeta and 13 Jbeta primers. Clones were read by immunoSEQ multiplex PCR, and TCRdb kept only the in-frame ones, dropping some. The repertoire holds 100,000 to 150,000 clones, with approximately 80% as singletons. Source material: PBMCs. The receptor source for this set is a female donor in good health and CMV-seropositive.

J is TRBJ2-2 and V is TRBV5-1, with 7 bases aligning to TRBD1. The germline CDR1 and CDR2 sequences are SGHRS and YFSETQ. V gave up 2 bases and J gave up 6 bases; unmatched junction bases: 7. The CDR3 has 15 amino acids. CDR3 sequence: CASSLLRQGSGELFF. CDR3 DNA: TGCGCCAGCAGCTTATTGCGACAGGGTTCCGGGGAGCTGTTTTTT.

In regard to this clone: At the DNA level, this CDR3 is encoded by other sequences in the same sample as well. The chain carries TRBV19 and TRBJ1-5; 9 nucleotides align to TRBD1. Germline CDR1 is LNHDA and CDR2 is SQIVND (reference sequence). J gave up 5 bases and V 6 bases, and 2 bases lay outside the gene matches. This CDR3 spans 13 amino acids. This chain's CDR3 is CASSTGGHQPQHF. The DNA for the CDR3 is TGTGCCAGTAGCACAGGGGGCCATCAGCCCCAGCATTTT. Drawing the rest from reference TRBV19 and TRBJ1-5, the complete variable domain is DGGITQSPKYLFRKEGQNVTLSCEQNLNHDAMYWYRQDPGQGLRLIYYSQIVNDFQKGDIAEGYSVSREKKESFPLTVTSAQKNPTAFYLCASSTGGHQPQHFGDGTRLSIL.

The rearrangement links TRBV19 to TRBJ1-6; D is unclear. V dropped 3 bases and J dropped 9 bases, with 24 bases sitting between them. The length of the CDR3 is 18 residues. CDR1 and CDR2 from the germline V gene are LNHDA and SQIVND (reference sequence). The CDR3 sequence: CASSMRVGTSDWVSPLHF. The DNA for the CDR3 is TGTGCCAGTAGTATGAGGGTGGGTACAAGCGATTGGGTTTCACCCCTCCACTTT.

The V call is TRBV6-5, the J call TRBJ1-5; D uncertain. The V end was cut by 6 bases, the J end by 0 bases, with 6 bases between. The CDR3 consists of 13 residues. From germline, CDR1 is MNHEY and CDR2 SVGAGI. The CDR3 spells CASRTASNQPQHF. Here the CDR3 DNA reads TGTGCCAGCAGAACAGCTAGCAATCAGCCCCAGCATTTT.

This clone was recorded only once. V gene TRBV10-1 combines with J gene TRBJ2-5; a weak D match, TRBD1 (5 bases). TRBJ2-7 matches the DNA end more closely, so the J call is doubtful. CDR3 length: 13 residues. Germline CDR1 and CDR2: WNHNN and SYGVQD (reference sequence). In DNA form, the CDR3 reads TGCGCCAGCAGTGAGGACAGCTCCTACGAGCAGTACTTC. This sequence encodes CASSEDSSYEQYF.

The genes are TRBV27 and TRBJ1-3; no reliable D call. The CDR3 loop spans 12 amino acids. V was cut by 8 bases and J by 0 bases, with 5 bases left in between. The germline gives CDR1 MNHEY, CDR2 SMNVEV (reference sequence). The CDR3 region is CASGRSGNTIYF. CDR3 nucleotides: TGTGCCAGCGGCCGCTCTGGAAACACCATATATTTT.

The chain recombines TRBV6-5 with TRBJ2-5; 8 nucleotides line up with TRBD1. The germline gives CDR1 MNHEY, CDR2 SVGAGI. The CDR3 runs 13 residues. V shed 6 bases and J 5 bases; nucleotides not matched to a gene: 5. CDR3 in DNA: TGTGCCAGCAGGGAGACAGGGGACGAGACCCAGTACTTC. It encodes CASRETGDETQYF.

This clone was recorded only once. CDR3 bases: TGTGCCAGCAGCCGGGATTACACTGAAGCTTTCTTT. Translating it yields CASSRDYTEAFF. The V call is TRBV5-5, the J call TRBJ1-1; D is unclear. Trimming shortened V by 4 bases and J by 3 bases, and 7 bases separated the two germline ends. CDR1 is SGHKS and CDR2 is YYEKEE in the germline V gene (reference sequence). The CDR3 extends over 12 amino acids. The full variable domain, its missing parts supplied by reference TRBV5-5 and TRBJ1-1, is DAGVTQSPTHLIKTRGQQVTLRCSPISGHKSVSWYQQVLGQGPQFIFQYYEKEERGRGNFPDRFSARQFPNYSSELNVNALLLGDSALYLCASSRDYTEAFFGQGTRLTVV.

The table lists this clone with a few counts. The J gene is TRBJ1-1, the V gene TRBV11-3; 7 nucleotides match TRBD1. CDR3 length: 14 residues. The ends lost 5 bases at V and 4 bases at J; junction bases unmatched: 7. The germline V gene encodes CDR1 SGHNT and CDR2 YENEEA. The CDR3 protein is CASSTGQPGTEAFF. The CDR3 DNA follows: TGTGCCAGCAGCACGGGACAGCCGGGCACTGAAGCTTTCTTT.

V is TRBV7-9 and J is TRBJ2-5, with 7 positions matching TRBD1. Trimming took 2 bases from V and 7 from J; bases not matched to a gene: 10. Germline V gene data show CDR1 as SEHNR and CDR2 as FQNEAQ (reference sequence). CDR3 length: 15 amino acids. The CDR3 coding sequence is TGTGCCAGCAGCTTACTTTTAGGGGGCATAGGGACCCAGTACTTC. Residues: CASSLLLGGIGTQYF.

The chain uses TRBV27 and TRBJ1-3; the D is unclear. The CDR3 sequence is 13 residues long. CDR1 is MNHEY and CDR2 is SMNVEV in the germline V gene (reference sequence). The V end lost 5 bases, the J end lost 0 bases, and 5 bases lay between the germline ends. CDR3 nucleotide sequence: TGTGCCAGCAGTCTAAGCTCTGGAAACACCATATATTTT. Its protein is CASSLSSGNTIYF.

The J gene is TRBJ2-7, the V gene TRBV30; 12 bases are a match to TRBD2. The V gene end was trimmed by 4 bases and the J gene end by 3 bases; junction bases not matched to a gene: 4. Germline V gene lookup returns CDR1 GTSNPN and CDR2 SVGIG (reference sequence). There are 14 residues in the CDR3. CDR3 residues: CAWKTSGGVYEQYF. The CDR3 coding sequence is TGTGCCTGGAAGACTAGCGGGGGAGTCTACGAGCAGTACTTC.

The gene calls are TRBV7-9 and TRBJ2-7; 8 positions match TRBD2. CDR1 and CDR2 from the germline V gene are SEHNR and FQNEAQ (reference sequence). The CDR3 loop spans 15 amino acids. Trimming took 5 bases from V and 3 from J; bases not matched to a gene: 9. CDR3 nucleotides: TGTGCCAGCAGCGAGACAGGTGCGGGGGGCTACGAGCAGTACTTC. It specifies CASSETGAGGYEQYF. The variable domain in full, completed from reference TRBV7-9 and TRBJ2-7, reads DTGVSQNPRHKITKRGQNVTFRCDPISEHNRLYWYRQTLGQGPEFLTYFQNEAQLEKSRLLSDRFSAERPKGSFSTLEIQRTEQGDSAMYLCASSETGAGGYEQYFGPGTRLTVT.

The DNA for the CDR3 is TGCGCCAGCAGCTCGGAACAGGGGTGGATTTATGGCTACACCTTC. Its translation is CASSSEQGWIYGYTF. V usage is TRBV5-1 and J usage is TRBJ1-2; 7 positions agree with TRBD1. The V gene end was trimmed by 3 bases and the J gene end by 5 bases; junction bases not matched to a gene: 10. CDR1 and CDR2 from the germline V gene are SGHRS and YFSETQ. CDR3 length equals 15 residues. The entire variable domain, with the rest obtained from reference TRBV5-1 and TRBJ1-2, is as follows: KAGVTQTPRYLIKTRGQQVTLSCSPISGHRSVSWYQQTPGQGLQFLFEYFSETQRNKGNFPGRFSGRQFSNSRSEMNVSTLELGDSALYLCASSSEQGWIYGYTFGSGTRLTVV.

As regards this clone: This CDR3 is also generated by other DNA sequences in the sample. The chain uses TRBV6-5 and TRBJ1-4, with unresolved D. The V end lost 2 bases, the J end lost 5 bases, and 6 bases lay between the germline ends. Germline CDR1 reads MNHEY; CDR2 reads SVGAGI. The CDR3 runs 13 residues. DNA for the CDR3: TGTGCCAGCAGTTACAGGCGGAATGAAAAACTGTTTTTT. The encoded protein is CASSYRRNEKLFF.

This chain connects TRBV4-1 to TRBJ1-3, with 8 bases fitting TRBD1. CDR3 length: 15 amino acids. The junction had 6 bases not matched to a gene; V was cut back by 3 bases and J by 5 bases. Per germline, CDR1 MGHRA and CDR2 YSYEKL. The CDR3 DNA reads TGCGCCAGCAGCCAGGAAGGACAGGGACGAAACACCATATATTTT. Residues: CASSQEGQGRNTIYF.